Sequencing of this T cell receptor (beta chain) was carried out in a study of identical twins. Regarding the study as a whole: The more abundant beta clonotypes in cord blood had fewer insertions, and memory repertoires did not show this. Twins shared beta out-of-frame sequences in excess, but this excess was weaker. Conclusions rested on cross-sectional statistics rather than following the same donors.

TCRdb called the 5' RACE reads again in MiXCR, with one record for every CDR3 protein. The table has 1.5 million to 2 million distinct CDR3 sequences, about 31% seen once. This clonotype has only a few counts. The antigen is undetermined. The TCR originated in a newborn girl in good health. The source material was cord blood.

The CDR3 is CASSSTSGSATQYF. In DNA form, the CDR3 reads TGTGCCAGCAGCTCGACCTCCGGGAGTGCTACGCAGTATTTT. The chain couples TRBV11-2 to TRBJ2-3; D is possibly TRBD2 (6 bases). V dropped 4 bases and J dropped 8 bases, with 16 bases sitting between them. The CDR3 has 14 amino acids. Germline V gene sequence: CDR1 SGHAT, CDR2 FQNNGV.